This is a list of T cell receptor beta chains from one sample in a study of PD-L1 blockade in urothelial cancer. Produced via immunoSEQ multiplex PCR; TCRdb's table is partial and in-frame only. This sample yields 55,000 to 80,000 clones, of which approximately 80% are seen a single time; roughly 2.9% belongs to the top ten. Sequencing was performed on PBMCs, taken around atezolizumab (anti-PD-L1) treatment. These receptors came from a man in his sixties or seventies with urothelial cancer. Each CDR3 is given with its conserved first and last residue. D genes are given only for firm matches. The size field is filled for only some rows; it gives once, few, many or a size class.

cdr3_aa: CASSSAGYSGNTIYF
cdr3_nt: TGTGCCAGCAGCAGCGCAGGGTACTCTGGAAACACCATATATTTT
clone_size: few
j_call: TRBJ1-3
v_call: TRBV13
d_call: -

cdr3_aa: CASRQSNQPQHF
cdr3_nt: TGTGCCAGCAGACAGAGCAATCAGCCCCAGCATTTT
clone_size: -
j_call: TRBJ1-5
v_call: TRBV28
d_call: -

cdr3_aa: CASSRPGGPQETQYF
cdr3_nt: TGTGCCAGCAGCCGTCCAGGGGGTCCCCAAGAGACCCAGTACTTC
clone_size: -
j_call: TRBJ2-5
v_call: TRBV9
d_call: TRBD1

cdr3_aa: CASSPLREGTGELFF
cdr3_nt: TGCGCCAGCAGCCCTTTGCGGGAGGGCACCGGGGAGCTGTTTTTT
clone_size: -
j_call: TRBJ2-2
v_call: TRBV5-1
d_call: TRBD2

cdr3_aa: CATSRARQMNTEAFF
cdr3_nt: TGTGCCACCAGCAGAGCCAGACAGATGAACACTGAAGCTTTCTTT
clone_size: -
j_call: TRBJ1-1
v_call: TRBV15
d_call: -

cdr3_aa: CASRSDRGGDEQFF
cdr3_nt: TGTGCCAGCAGAAGCGACAGGGGTGGAGATGAGCAGTTCTTC
clone_size: -
j_call: TRBJ2-1
v_call: TRBV4-2
d_call: TRBD1

cdr3_aa: CAWSRKGAVTTDTQYF
cdr3_nt: TGTGCCTGGAGCAGAAAGGGGGCAGTAACCACAGATACGCAGTATTTT
clone_size: -
j_call: TRBJ2-3
v_call: TRBV30
d_call: TRBD1

cdr3_aa: CASSIGRQGGSFNEKLFF
cdr3_nt: TGTGCCAGTAGTATCGGTCGTCAGGGAGGGTCGTTTAATGAAAAACTGTTTTTT
clone_size: -
j_call: TRBJ1-4
v_call: TRBV19
d_call: -

cdr3_aa: CASSGLAGGGDTQYF
cdr3_nt: TGTGCCAGTAGCGGACTAGCGGGAGGAGGAGATACGCAGTATTTT
clone_size: -
j_call: TRBJ2-3
v_call: TRBV19
d_call: TRBD2

cdr3_aa: CASSLRDTKNIQYF
cdr3_nt: TGTGCCAGCAGCCTCCGGGACACTAAAAACATTCAGTACTTC
clone_size: once
j_call: TRBJ2-4
v_call: TRBV5-6
d_call: -

cdr3_aa: CASSQDLGGLRTKNIQYF
cdr3_nt: TGTGCCAGCAGCCAAGATTTGGGGGGGCTGAGAACCAAAAACATTCAGTACTTC
clone_size: -
j_call: TRBJ2-4
v_call: TRBV4-2
d_call: -

cdr3_aa: CASSPLSGIVGYTF
cdr3_nt: TGTGCCAGCTCACCACTCTCCGGTATAGTTGGCTACACCTTC
clone_size: many
j_call: TRBJ1-2
v_call: TRBV18
d_call: -

cdr3_aa: CASSQGNRDDYGYTF
cdr3_nt: TGCGCCAGCAGCCAAGGAAACAGGGACGACTATGGCTACACCTTC
clone_size: -
j_call: TRBJ1-2
v_call: TRBV4-1
d_call: -

cdr3_aa: CASSSGSRTDTQYF
cdr3_nt: TGTGCCAGCAGTTCAGGGTCCCGCACAGATACGCAGTATTTT
clone_size: -
j_call: TRBJ2-3
v_call: TRBV6-5
d_call: -

cdr3_aa: CAIKGTGGLNEQYF
cdr3_nt: TGTGCCATCAAAGGGACAGGGGGACTGAACGAGCAGTACTTC
clone_size: once
j_call: TRBJ2-7
v_call: TRBV10-3
d_call: TRBD1

cdr3_aa: CASSLPLTNTGELFF
cdr3_nt: TGTGCCAGCAGCTTACCTTTAACTAACACCGGGGAGCTGTTTTTT
clone_size: once
j_call: TRBJ2-2
v_call: TRBV7-9
d_call: -

cdr3_aa: CASSEQGQVGYEQYF
cdr3_nt: TGTGCCAGCAGTGAACAAGGACAGGTCGGTTACGAGCAGTACTTC
clone_size: few
j_call: TRBJ2-7
v_call: TRBV6-1
d_call: TRBD1

cdr3_aa: CASSLRTLETQYF
cdr3_nt: TGTGCCAGCAGCTTAAGGACACTAGAGACCCAGTACTTC
clone_size: -
j_call: TRBJ2-5
v_call: TRBV11-2
d_call: -